This TCR beta chain was found in a study of identical twins. A few counts support this clonotype. TCRdb itself ran the 5' RACE reads through MiXCR, one entry per CDR3 protein. This sample has 420,000 or so distinct CDR3 sequences, with under 20% found just once. CDR3 length: 12 residues. Germline lookup yields CDR1 SNHLY and CDR2 FYNNEI. V gave up 7 bases and J gave up 5 bases, with 11 bases separating them. V gene TRBV2 combines with J gene TRBJ2-5; D not resolved. Material: naive T cells sorted from blood. This clonotype was sampled from a man aged 45-65 years in good health. The CDR3 loop is CASKLDTETQYF. Here the CDR3 DNA reads TGTGCCAGCAAGTTAGACACCGAGACCCAGTACTTC.